This entry lists 8 T cell receptor beta chains sequenced from one sample in a study of blood T cell repertoires in COVID-19. TCRdb's table, derived via immunoSEQ multiplex PCR, lists solely in-frame clones and lacks some. The sample has about 440,000 clones; about 90% are singletons. Sequencing was performed on PBMCs or T cells enriched from blood (not recorded which). The receptors come from a man younger than 35 who had recovered from COVID-19.

V and J are TRBV19 and TRBJ1-5; TRBD1 matches at 9 bases. With 8 bases clipped from V and 6 bases from J, the junction kept 5 bases outside the gene matches. There are 13 residues in the CDR3. CDR1 is LNHDA and CDR2 is SQIVND in the germline V gene (reference sequence). CDR3: CASSGTGPQPQHF. CDR3 nucleotide sequence: TGTGCCAGTTCCGGGACAGGGCCTCAGCCCCAGCATTTT.

This clone was counted between two and nine times. The chain combines TRBV5-1 with TRBJ2-7; 7 bases map to TRBD1. Germline V gene lookup returns CDR1 SGHRS and CDR2 YFSETQ. V dropped 4 bases and J dropped 2; count of bases not matched to a gene: 12. The CDR3 is made up of 16 amino acids. CDR3 amino acids: CASSANFGQVAYEQYF. In DNA form, the CDR3 reads TGCGCCAGCAGCGCAAATTTTGGACAGGTAGCCTACGAGCAGTACTTC.

The chain couples TRBV6-1 to TRBJ1-1; 7 bases align to TRBD1. The CDR3 runs 15 residues. Germline lookup yields CDR1 MNHNS and CDR2 SASEGT. With V trimmed by 2 bases and J by 9 bases, 12 bases remained unmatched. Here the CDR3 DNA reads TGTGCCAGCAGTGAAACGACAGGGATGACGGGGAAAGCTTTCTTT. This sequence encodes CASSETTGMTGKAFF.

The rearrangement uses TRBV9 and TRBJ1-2; D is uncertain. V was clipped by 0 bases and J by 4 bases, with 4 bases between them. The CDR3 totals 12 residues. Germline V gives CDR1 SGDLS, CDR2 YYNGEE. CDR3 in amino acids: CASSVVGYGYTF. CDR3 nucleotides: TGTGCCAGCAGCGTAGTCGGCTATGGCTACACCTTC.

The rearrangement uses TRBV14 and TRBJ2-1; TRBD1 might be the D (6 bases). This CDR3 region has 15 residues. CDR1 SGHDN and CDR2 FVKESK come from the germline V gene. V gave up 5 bases and J gave up 9 bases, with 20 bases separating them. In DNA, the CDR3 is TGTGCCAGCAGCTCGGGTGGGACAATATTCAGTGAGCAGTTCTTC. Amino acid sequence: CASSSGGTIFSEQFF.

Notes on this clone: Its ends do not fully match the called genes, so a read error is possible. The CDR3 region is CASSSSRDCIF. In DNA, the CDR3 is TGTGCCAGCAGCTCCTCCCGGGACTGTATATTT. The chain is built from TRBV11-2 and TRBJ1-4; TRBD1 is a possible D gene (5 bases). Germline V gene lookup returns CDR1 SGHAT and CDR2 FQNNGV. The CDR3 contains 11 residues.

V gene TRBV5-4 combines with J gene TRBJ2-3, with a tentative D call TRBD1 (5 bases). This CDR3 comprises 15 residues. V was trimmed by 6 bases and J by 3 bases, leaving 17 bases between them. The germline V gene has CDR1 SGHNT and CDR2 YYREEE (reference sequence). CDR3 residues: CASTKDSFRTDTQYF. The CDR3 DNA is TGTGCCAGCACCAAAGACAGCTTTAGGACAGATACGCAGTATTTT.

For this clone: The sample carries other DNA sequences with the same CDR3. The chain employs TRBV18 and TRBJ1-6; 7 nucleotides line up with TRBD1. This CDR3 contains 13 residues. Trimming at V came to 3 bases and at J to 10 bases, leaving 3 bases not matched to a gene. The V gene's germline CDR1 is KGHSH and CDR2 LQKENI. CDR3 sequence (DNA): TGTGCCAGCTCACCCACAGGGGACTCACCCCTCCACTTT. Translation gives CASSPTGDSPLHF. Complete variable domain (other parts from reference TRBV18 and TRBJ1-6): NAGVMQNPRHLVRRRGQEARLRCSPMKGHSHVYWYRQLPEEGLKFMVYLQKENIIDESGMPKERFSAEFPKEGPSILRIQQVVRGDSAAYFCASSPTGDSPLHFGNGTRLTVT.